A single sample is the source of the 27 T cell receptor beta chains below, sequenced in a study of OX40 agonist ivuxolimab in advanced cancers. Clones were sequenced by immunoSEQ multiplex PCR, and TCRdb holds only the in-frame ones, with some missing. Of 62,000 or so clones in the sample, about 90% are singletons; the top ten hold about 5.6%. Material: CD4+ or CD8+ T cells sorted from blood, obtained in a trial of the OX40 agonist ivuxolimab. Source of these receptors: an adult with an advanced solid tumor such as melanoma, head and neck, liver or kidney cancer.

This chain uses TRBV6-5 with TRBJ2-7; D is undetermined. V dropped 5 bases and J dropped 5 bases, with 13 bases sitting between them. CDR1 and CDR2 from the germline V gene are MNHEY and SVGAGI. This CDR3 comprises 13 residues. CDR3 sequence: CASSTKYLHEQYF. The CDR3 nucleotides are TGTGCCAGCAGTACGAAGTACCTACACGAGCAGTACTTC.

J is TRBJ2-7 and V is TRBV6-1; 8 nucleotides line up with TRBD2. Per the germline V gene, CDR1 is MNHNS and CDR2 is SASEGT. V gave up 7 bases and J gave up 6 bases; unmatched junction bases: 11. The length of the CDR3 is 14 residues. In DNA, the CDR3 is TGTGCCAGCACCCATAGCGGGATCCCCTCCGAGCAGTACTTC. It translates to CASTHSGIPSEQYF.

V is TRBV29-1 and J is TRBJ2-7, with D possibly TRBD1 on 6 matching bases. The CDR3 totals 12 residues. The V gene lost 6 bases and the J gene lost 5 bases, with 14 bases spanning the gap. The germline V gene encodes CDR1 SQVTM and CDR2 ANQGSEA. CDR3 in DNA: TGCAGCGTGATGACAGGAGTGAACGAGCAGTACTTC. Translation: CSVMTGVNEQYF.

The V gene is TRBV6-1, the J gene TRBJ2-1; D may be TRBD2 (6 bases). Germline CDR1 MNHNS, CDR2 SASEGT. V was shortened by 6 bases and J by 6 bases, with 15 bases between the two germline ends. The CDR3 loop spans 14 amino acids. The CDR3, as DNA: TGTGCCAGCAGGTTGCTAGCGCCCCTCAATGAGCAGTTCTTC. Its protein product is CASRLLAPLNEQFF.

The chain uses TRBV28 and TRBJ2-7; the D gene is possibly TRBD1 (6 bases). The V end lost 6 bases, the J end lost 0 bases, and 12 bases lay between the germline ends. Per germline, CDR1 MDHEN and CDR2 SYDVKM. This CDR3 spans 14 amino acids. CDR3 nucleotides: TGTGCCAGCAGCTCCGGACAGAACTCCTACGAGCAGTACTTC. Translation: CASSSGQNSYEQYF.

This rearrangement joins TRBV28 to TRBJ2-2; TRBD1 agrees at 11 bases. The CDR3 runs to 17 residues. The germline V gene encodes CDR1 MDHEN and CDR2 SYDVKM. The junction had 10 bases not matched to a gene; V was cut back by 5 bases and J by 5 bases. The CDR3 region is CASSAPGTGGGTGELFF. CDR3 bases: TGTGCCAGCAGTGCCCCCGGGACAGGGGGGGGGACCGGGGAGCTGTTTTTT.

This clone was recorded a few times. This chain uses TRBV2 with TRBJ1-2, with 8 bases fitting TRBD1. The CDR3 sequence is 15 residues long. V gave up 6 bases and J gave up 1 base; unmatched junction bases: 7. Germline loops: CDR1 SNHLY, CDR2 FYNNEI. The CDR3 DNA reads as TGTGCCAGCAGGGCGGACAGGGCATTTAACTATGGCTACACCTTC. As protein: CASRADRAFNYGYTF.

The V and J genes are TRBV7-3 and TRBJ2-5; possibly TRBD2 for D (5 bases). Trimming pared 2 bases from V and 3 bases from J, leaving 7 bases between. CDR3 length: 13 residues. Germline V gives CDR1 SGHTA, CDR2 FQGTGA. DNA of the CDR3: TGTGCCAGCAGCTTAGGGAGCAAAGAGACCCAGTACTTC. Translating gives CASSLGSKETQYF.

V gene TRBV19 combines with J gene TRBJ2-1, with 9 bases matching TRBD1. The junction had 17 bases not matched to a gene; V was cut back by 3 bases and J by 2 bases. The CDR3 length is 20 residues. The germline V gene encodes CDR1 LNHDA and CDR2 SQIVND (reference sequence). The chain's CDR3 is CASSIPPTGGSGVPYNEQFF. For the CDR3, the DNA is TGTGCCAGTAGTATTCCGCCGACAGGGGGAAGCGGGGTCCCCTACAATGAGCAGTTCTTC.

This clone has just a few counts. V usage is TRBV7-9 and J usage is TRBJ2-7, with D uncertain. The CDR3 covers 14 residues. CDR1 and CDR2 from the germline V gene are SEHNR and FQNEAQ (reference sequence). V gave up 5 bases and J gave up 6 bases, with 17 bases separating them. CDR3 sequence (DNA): TGTGCCAGCAGCGATAATACCAAGTCGGGCGAGCAGTACTTC. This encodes CASSDNTKSGEQYF.

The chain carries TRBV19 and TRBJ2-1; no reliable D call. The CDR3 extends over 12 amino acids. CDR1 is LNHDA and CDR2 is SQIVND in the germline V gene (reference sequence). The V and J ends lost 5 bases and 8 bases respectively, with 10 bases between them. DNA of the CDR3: TGTGCCAGTAGTGGCTTCCGCGATGAGCAGTTCTTC. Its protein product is CASSGFRDEQFF.

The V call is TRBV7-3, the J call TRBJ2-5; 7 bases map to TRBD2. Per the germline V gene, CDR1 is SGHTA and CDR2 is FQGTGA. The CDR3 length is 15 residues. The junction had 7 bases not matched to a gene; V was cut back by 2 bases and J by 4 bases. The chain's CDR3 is CASSLLGTMSETQYF. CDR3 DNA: TGTGCCAGCAGCTTACTCGGGACTATGTCAGAGACCCAGTACTTC.

The CDR3, as DNA: TGTGCCTCAGGAGCGGGAGGAGTGGGTGAGCAGTTCTTC. Residues: CASGAGGVGEQFF. V gene TRBV2 combines with J gene TRBJ2-1; TRBD2 aligns across 9 bases. The V gene's germline CDR1 is SNHLY and CDR2 FYNNEI. The CDR3 is made up of 13 amino acids. V was clipped by 11 bases and J by 9 bases; unmatched bases: 11.

The CDR3 spells CSVPTSGSSYNEQFF. Here the CDR3 DNA reads TGCAGCGTCCCGACTAGCGGGAGCTCCTACAATGAGCAGTTCTTC. The chain links TRBV29-1 to TRBJ2-1; 12 bases align to TRBD2. The V gene end was trimmed by 6 bases and the J gene end by 0 bases; junction bases not matched to a gene: 3. The CDR3 length is 15 residues. Germline loops: CDR1 SQVTM, CDR2 ANQGSEA.

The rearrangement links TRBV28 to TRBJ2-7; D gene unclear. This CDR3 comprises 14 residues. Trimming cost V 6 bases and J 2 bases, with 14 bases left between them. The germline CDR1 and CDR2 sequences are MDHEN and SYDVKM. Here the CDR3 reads CASREGNHPYEQYF. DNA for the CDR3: TGTGCCAGCAGGGAAGGGAACCATCCCTACGAGCAGTACTTC.

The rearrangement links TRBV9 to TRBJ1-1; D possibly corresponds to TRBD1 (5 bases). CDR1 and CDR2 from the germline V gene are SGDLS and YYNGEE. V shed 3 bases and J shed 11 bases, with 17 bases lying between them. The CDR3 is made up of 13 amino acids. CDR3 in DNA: TGTGCCAGCAGCGCCGGGACCGCTGGGGAGGCTTTCTTT. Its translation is CASSAGTAGEAFF.

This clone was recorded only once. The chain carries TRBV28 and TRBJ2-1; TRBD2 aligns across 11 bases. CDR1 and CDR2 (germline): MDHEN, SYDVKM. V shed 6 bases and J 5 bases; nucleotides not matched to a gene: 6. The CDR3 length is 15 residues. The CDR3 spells CASSDGTSGDNEQFF. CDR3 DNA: TGTGCCAGCAGCGACGGGACTAGCGGTGACAATGAGCAGTTCTTC.

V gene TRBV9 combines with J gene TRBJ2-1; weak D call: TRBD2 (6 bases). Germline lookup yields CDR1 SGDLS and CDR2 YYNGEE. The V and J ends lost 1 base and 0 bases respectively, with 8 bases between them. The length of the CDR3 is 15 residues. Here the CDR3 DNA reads TGTGCCAGCAGCGTAAGCGGGTACTCCTACAATGAGCAGTTCTTC. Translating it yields CASSVSGYSYNEQFF.

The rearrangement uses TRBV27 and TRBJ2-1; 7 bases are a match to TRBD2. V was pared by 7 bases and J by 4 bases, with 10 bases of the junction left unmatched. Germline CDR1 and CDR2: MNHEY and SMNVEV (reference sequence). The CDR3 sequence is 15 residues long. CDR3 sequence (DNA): TGTGCCAGCACTCCCAGACTAGCCGGTTACAATGAGCAGTTCTTC. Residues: CASTPRLAGYNEQFF.

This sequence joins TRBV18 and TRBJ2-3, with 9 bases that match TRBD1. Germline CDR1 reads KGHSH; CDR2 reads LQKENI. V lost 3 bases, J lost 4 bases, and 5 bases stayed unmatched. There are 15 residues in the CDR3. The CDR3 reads CASSPLGQGADTQYF. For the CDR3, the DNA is TGTGCCAGCTCACCCCTGGGACAGGGCGCAGATACGCAGTATTTT.

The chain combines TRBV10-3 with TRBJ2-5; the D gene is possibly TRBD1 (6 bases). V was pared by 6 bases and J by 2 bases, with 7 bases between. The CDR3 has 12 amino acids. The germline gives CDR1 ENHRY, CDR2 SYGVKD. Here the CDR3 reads CAIRGTQETQYF. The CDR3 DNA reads TGTGCCATCAGAGGGACACAAGAGACCCAGTACTTC.

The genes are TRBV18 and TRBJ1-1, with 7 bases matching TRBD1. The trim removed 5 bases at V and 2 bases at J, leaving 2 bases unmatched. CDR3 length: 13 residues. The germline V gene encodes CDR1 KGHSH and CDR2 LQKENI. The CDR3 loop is CASSGTANTEAFF. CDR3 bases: TGTGCCAGCTCAGGGACAGCTAACACTGAAGCTTTCTTT. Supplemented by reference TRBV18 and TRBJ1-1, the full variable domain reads NAGVMQNPRHLVRRRGQEARLRCSPMKGHSHVYWYRQLPEEGLKFMVYLQKENIIDESGMPKERFSAEFPKEGPSILRIQQVVRGDSAAYFCASSGTANTEAFFGQGTRLTVV.

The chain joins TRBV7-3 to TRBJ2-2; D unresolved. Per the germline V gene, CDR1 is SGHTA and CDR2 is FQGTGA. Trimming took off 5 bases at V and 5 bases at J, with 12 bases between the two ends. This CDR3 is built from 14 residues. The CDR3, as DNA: TGTGCCAGCAGCAATCCCAGTGCTACCGGGGAGCTGTTTTTT. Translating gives CASSNPSATGELFF.

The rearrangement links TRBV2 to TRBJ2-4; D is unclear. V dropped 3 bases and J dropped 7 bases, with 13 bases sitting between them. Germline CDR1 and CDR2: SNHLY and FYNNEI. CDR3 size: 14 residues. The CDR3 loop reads CASSDRNQRNIQYF. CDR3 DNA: TGTGCCAGCAGTGACAGAAATCAAAGGAACATTCAGTACTTC.

The CDR3, as DNA: TGTGCCAGCGGACAGGGGAACACTGAAGCTTTCTTT. This sequence encodes CASGQGNTEAFF. The rearrangement uses TRBV18 and TRBJ1-1; TRBD1 agrees at 8 bases. Germline V gene lookup returns CDR1 KGHSH and CDR2 LQKENI. The CDR3 has 12 residues. V lost 8 bases and J lost 1; bases outside the gene matches: 0.

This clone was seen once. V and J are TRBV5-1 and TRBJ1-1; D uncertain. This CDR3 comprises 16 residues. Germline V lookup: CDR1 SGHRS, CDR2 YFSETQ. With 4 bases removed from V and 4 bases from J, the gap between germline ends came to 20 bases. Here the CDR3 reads CASSPGGARRGTEAFF. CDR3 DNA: TGCGCCAGCAGCCCGGGCGGAGCCCGGAGAGGCACTGAAGCTTTCTTT.

For the CDR3, the DNA is TGTGCCAGTAGCCCCGATGGAGAGACCCAGTACTTC. Its translation is CASSPDGETQYF. The chain uses TRBV19 and TRBJ2-5; D call uncertain. The CDR3 length is 12 residues. The V end was cut by 6 bases, the J end by 4 bases, with 9 bases between. Per the germline V gene, CDR1 is LNHDA and CDR2 is SQIVND (reference sequence). Full variable domain (remainder filled in from reference TRBV19 and TRBJ2-5): DGGITQSPKYLFRKEGQNVTLSCEQNLNHDAMYWYRQDPGQGLRLIYYSQIVNDFQKGDIAEGYSVSREKKESFPLTVTSAQKNPTAFYLCASSPDGETQYFGPGTRLLVL.